This T cell receptor beta chain is from a study of shared clonotypes between healthy human individuals. The donor population consisted of healthy HIV-negative adults with no recent acute infections or vaccinations. Sequencing was performed with immunoSEQ multiplex PCR; in TCRdb, only in-frame clones are kept and a portion is missing. Of approximately 640,000 clones listed, approximately 79% were seen once; the top ten hold 1.5% to 2%. Sequences were obtained from memory CD4+ T cells sorted from blood. Subset meaning: CD45RA-negative fraction. The receptor comes from a woman younger than 45 in good health.

The DNA for the CDR3 is TGTGCCAGCAGTCCCTCAGGGGGCGGCTCTGGAAACACCATATATTTT. Protein sequence: CASSPSGGGSGNTIYF. V gene TRBV6-6 combines with J gene TRBJ1-3; 8 bases match TRBD1. The CDR3 is 16 residues long. From germline, CDR1 is MNHNY and CDR2 SVGAGI (reference sequence). V shed 5 bases and J 0 bases; nucleotides not matched to a gene: 6.